The source of this T cell receptor beta chain is a study of T-cell reconstitution after alpha-beta-depleted transplantation in children. This clonotype was counted ten times or more. Preparation of the TCRbeta library used unique molecular identifiers. MiXCR, run by TCRdb on the PCR reads, gives a single entry per CDR3 protein. This sample carries about 690,000 distinct CDR3 sequences, 15% to 20% of them seen once, and the ten largest clones take approximately 1.1%. Losses at the gene ends were 0 bases for V and 3 bases for J; bases not matched to a gene: 6. The CDR3 length is 15 residues. CDR1 and CDR2 (germline): DFQATT, SNEGSKA (reference sequence).

This chain links TRBV20-1 with TRBJ2-3; 7 nucleotides agree with TRBD1. This material consisted of PBMCs from the stem cell graft donor, taken from the stem cell graft. The receptor comes from a human donor who donated a stem cell graft to a child with acute myeloid leukemia. CDR3: CSARELTGITDTQYF. The DNA for the CDR3 is TGCAGTGCTAGAGAACTGACAGGGATTACAGATACGCAGTATTTT.